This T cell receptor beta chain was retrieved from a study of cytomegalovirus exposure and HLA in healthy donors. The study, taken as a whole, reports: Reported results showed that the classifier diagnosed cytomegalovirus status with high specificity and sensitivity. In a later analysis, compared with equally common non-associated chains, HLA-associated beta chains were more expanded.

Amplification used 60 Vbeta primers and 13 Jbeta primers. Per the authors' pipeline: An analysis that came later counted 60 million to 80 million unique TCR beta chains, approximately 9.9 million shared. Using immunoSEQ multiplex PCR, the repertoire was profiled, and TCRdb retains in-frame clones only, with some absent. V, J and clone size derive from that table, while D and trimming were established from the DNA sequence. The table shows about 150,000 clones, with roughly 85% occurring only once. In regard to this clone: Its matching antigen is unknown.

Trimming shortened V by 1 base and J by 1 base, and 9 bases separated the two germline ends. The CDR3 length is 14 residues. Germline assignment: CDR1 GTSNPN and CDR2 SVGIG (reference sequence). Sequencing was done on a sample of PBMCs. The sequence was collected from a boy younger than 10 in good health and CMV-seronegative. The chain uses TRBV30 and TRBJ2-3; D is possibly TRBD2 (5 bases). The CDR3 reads CAWSGGRRTDTQYF. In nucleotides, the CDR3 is TGTGCCTGGAGTGGAGGGAGACGCACAGATACGCAGTATTTT.